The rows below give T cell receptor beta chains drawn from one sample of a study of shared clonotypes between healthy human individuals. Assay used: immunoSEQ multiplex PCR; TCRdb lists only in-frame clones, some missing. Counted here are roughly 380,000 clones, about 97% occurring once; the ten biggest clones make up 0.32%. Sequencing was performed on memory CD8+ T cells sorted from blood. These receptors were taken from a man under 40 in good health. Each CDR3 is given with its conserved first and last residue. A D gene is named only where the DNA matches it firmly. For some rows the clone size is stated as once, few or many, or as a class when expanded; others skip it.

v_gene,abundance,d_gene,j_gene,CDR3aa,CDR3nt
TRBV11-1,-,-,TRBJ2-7,CASSLQGLFEQYF,TGTGCCAGCAGCTTGCAGGGGCTCTTCGAGCAGTACTTC
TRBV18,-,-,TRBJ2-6,CASSPRVVAGANVLTF,TGTGCCAGCTCACCGCGGGTAGTGGCTGGGGCCAACGTCCTGACTTTC
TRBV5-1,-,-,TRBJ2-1,CASTLMASRPNEQFF,TGCGCCAGCACGCTTATGGCTAGCCGTCCCAATGAGCAGTTCTTC
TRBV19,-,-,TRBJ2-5,CASSHPSVQETQYF,TGTGCCAGTAGCCACCCTAGCGTCCAAGAGACCCAGTACTTC
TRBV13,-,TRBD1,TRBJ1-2,CASSATRQGAYGYTF,TGTGCCAGCAGCGCGACGAGACAGGGGGCCTATGGCTACACCTTC
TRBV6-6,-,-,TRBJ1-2,CASGHGRRYYGYTF,TGTGCCAGCGGCCACGGGCGCAGATACTATGGCTACACCTTC
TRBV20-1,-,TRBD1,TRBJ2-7,CSRTGGREQYF,TGCAGCAGGACAGGGGGGAGAGAGCAGTACTTC
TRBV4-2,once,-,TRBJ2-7,CASRGLTYEQYF,TGTGCCAGCAGGGGACTTACCTACGAGCAGTACTTC
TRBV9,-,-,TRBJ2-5,CASSVAGRLTETQYF,TGTGCCAGCAGCGTAGCGGGGAGATTAACCGAGACCCAGTACTTC
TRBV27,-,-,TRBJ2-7,CASSTDYLSSYEQYF,TGTGCCAGCAGCACGGACTACCTCAGCTCCTACGAGCAGTACTTC
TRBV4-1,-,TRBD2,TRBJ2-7,CASSQDGTSGYEQYF,TGCGCCAGCAGCCAAGATGGGACTAGCGGCTACGAGCAGTACTTC
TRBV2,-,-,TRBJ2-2,CASLQGYTGELFF,TGTGCCAGCCTCCAGGGTTACACCGGGGAGCTGTTTTTT
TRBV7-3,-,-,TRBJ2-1,CASSLGPSSYNEQFF,TGTGCCAGCAGCTTAGGACCAAGCTCCTACAATGAGCAGTTCTTC
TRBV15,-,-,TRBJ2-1,CATSRDAAVRGEQFF,TGTGCCACCAGCAGAGATGCCGCAGTGAGGGGTGAGCAGTTCTTC
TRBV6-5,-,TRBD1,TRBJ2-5,CASSPPGTGQETQYF,TGTGCCAGCAGTCCGCCCGGGACAGGCCAAGAGACCCAGTACTTC
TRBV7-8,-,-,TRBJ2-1,CASSLVLAGEQFF,TGTGCCAGCAGCTTAGTCCTAGCAGGTGAGCAGTTCTTC
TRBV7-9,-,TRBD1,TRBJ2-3,CAIDSRDRRTDTQYF,TGTGCCATCGATTCCCGGGACAGGAGGACAGATACGCAGTATTTT
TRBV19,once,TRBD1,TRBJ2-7,CASSILSTGGPYEQYF,TGTGCCAGTAGTATCTTATCGACAGGGGGCCCCTACGAGCAGTACTTC
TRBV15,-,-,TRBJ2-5,CATSRDQSLETQYF,TGTGCCACCAGCAGAGATCAGTCCCTAGAGACCCAGTACTTC
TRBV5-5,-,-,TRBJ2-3,CASSWALPPLSTDTQYF,TGTGCCAGCAGCTGGGCCCTTCCGCCTCTAAGCACAGATACGCAGTATTTT
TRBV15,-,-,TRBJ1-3,CATSSRFIPGGNTIYF,TGTGCCACCAGCAGTAGATTTATCCCAGGGGGAAACACCATATATTTT
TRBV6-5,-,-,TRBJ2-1,CASSYAKGLDEQFF,TGTGCCAGCAGTTACGCGAAGGGGTTGGATGAGCAGTTCTTC
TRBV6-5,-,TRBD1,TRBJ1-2,CASRGRGDRDRGYTF,TGTGCCAGCCGAGGACGGGGGGACAGGGACCGTGGCTACACCTTC
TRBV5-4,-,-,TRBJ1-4,CASSFFLGEKLFF,TGTGCCAGCAGCTTTTTCTTGGGTGAAAAACTGTTTTTT
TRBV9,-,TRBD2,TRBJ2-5,CASSVSSGNQETQYF,TGTGCCAGCAGCGTCTCTAGCGGGAACCAAGAGACCCAGTACTTC
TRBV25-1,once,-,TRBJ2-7,CASSGSSYEQYF,TGTGCCAGCAGCGGGAGCTCCTACGAGCAGTACTTC
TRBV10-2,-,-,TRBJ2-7,CASSEDYEQYF,TGCGCCAGCAGTGAGGACTACGAGCAGTACTTC
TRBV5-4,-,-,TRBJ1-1,CASRWVGGTEAFF,TGTGCCAGCCGGTGGGTGGGGGGCACTGAAGCTTTCTTT